The 20 T cell receptor beta chains in this list originate from one sample, sequenced in a study of blood T cells in healthy people across ages (dated by TCRdb to the mid-2010s). The library was made by 5' RACE. Instrument on record: Illumina HiSeq 2500. A second PCR of roughly 7 to 11 cycles was run with a J-beta primer mix and a sample-barcoded 5' primer. TCRdb itself trimmed the public reads at Q25 with fastp, ran MiXCR and retained productive beta chains. Rows with one shared CDR3 protein collapse into an entry with the most common genes and DNA. Present in this sample are approximately 820,000 distinct CDR3 sequences, around two fifths of which were seen just once. Around 21% of the sample comes from the top ten. Sequencing input: blood. The origin of the receptors is a man between 60 and 70 years old in good health.

The sample holds a few counts of this clonotype. The chain carries TRBV7-3 and TRBJ2-1, with D perhaps matching TRBD2 (5 bases). The CDR3 extends over 13 amino acids. With 3 bases removed from V and 7 bases from J, the gap between germline ends came to 10 bases. Germline V gene data show CDR1 as SGHTA and CDR2 as FQGTGA. For the CDR3, the DNA is TGTGCCAGCAGCTTGGCGGGCATGAATGAGCAGTTCTTC. Protein sequence: CASSLAGMNEQFF.

The chain recombines TRBV2 with TRBJ1-1; TRBD1 is a possible D gene (5 bases). Trimming shortened V by 2 bases and J by 1 base, and 8 bases separated the two germline ends. This CDR3 has 14 amino acids. Germline loops: CDR1 SNHLY, CDR2 FYNNEI. CDR3: CASSEYQGNTEAFF. Written as DNA, the CDR3 is TGTGCCAGCAGTGAATATCAGGGGAACACTGAAGCTTTCTTT.

A few counts support this clonotype. This chain joins TRBV6-2 or TRBV6-3 and TRBJ2-7, with D uncertain. The CDR3 length is 12 residues. Germline V lookup: CDR1 MNHEY, CDR2 SVGEGT. Trimming shortened V by 7 bases and J by 8 bases, and 15 bases separated the two germline ends. CDR3 amino acids: CASTPPSYKQYF. DNA for the CDR3: TGTGCCAGCACCCCTCCTTCGTACAAGCAGTACTTC.

The V call is TRBV2, the J call TRBJ2-7; no firm D call. The ends were cut back, 5 bases at V and 5 bases at J, with 13 bases in the middle. This CDR3 is 13 amino acids long. CDR1 is SNHLY, CDR2 FYNNEI, per germline. The CDR3 region is CASSIGRPHEQYF. For the CDR3, the DNA is TGTGCCAGCAGTATTGGACGGCCCCACGAGCAGTACTTC.

The rearrangement uses TRBV11-2 and TRBJ2-7; D possibly corresponds to TRBD2 (6 bases). Trimming removed 0 bases from V and 2 bases from J, with 14 bases in between. The CDR3 extends over 16 amino acids. Germline V gene sequence: CDR1 SGHAT, CDR2 FQNNGV. The CDR3 spells CASSLEALASTYEQYF. CDR3 bases: TGTGCCAGCAGCTTAGAAGCACTAGCAAGCACCTACGAGCAGTACTTC.

The chain uses TRBV24-1 and TRBJ2-1; TRBD2 agrees at 7 bases. The CDR3 covers 13 residues. CDR1 is KGHDR and CDR2 is SFDVKD in the germline V gene. Trimming took 3 bases from V and 8 from J; bases not matched to a gene: 3. CDR3 nucleotide sequence: TGTGCCACCAGTGATCCTAGCGGCTATGAGCAGTTCTTC. This translates into CATSDPSGYEQFF.

This clonotype was observed a few times. In DNA form, the CDR3 reads TGCAGTGCAAACCTAGGGACTAGCGGCGAGCAGTACTTC. Protein: CSANLGTSGEQYF. The chain is built from TRBV20-1 and TRBJ2-7, with 11 bases matching TRBD2. The trim removed 6 bases at V and 6 bases at J, leaving 7 bases unmatched. The CDR3 totals 13 residues. Germline V lookup: CDR1 DFQATT, CDR2 SNEGSKA (reference sequence).

This clonotype came up a few times. The chain couples TRBV11-2 to TRBJ2-5, with 10 bases matching TRBD1. This CDR3 contains 14 residues. V lost 1 base to trimming and J lost 11 bases; unmatched junction nucleotides: 7. Germline loops: CDR1 SGHAT, CDR2 FQNNGV. This CDR3 reads CASSLGGTGELQYF. DNA of the CDR3: TGTGCCAGCAGCTTAGGGGGGACAGGGGAACTTCAGTACTTC. The variable domain in full, with the rest retrieved from reference TRBV11-2 and TRBJ2-5, is EAGVAQSPRYKIIEKRQSVAFWCNPISGHATLYWYQQILGQGPKLLIQFQNNGVVDDSQLPKDRFSAERLKGVDSTLKIQPAKLEDSAVYLCASSLGGTGELQYFGPGTRLLVL.

This clonotype appeared many times. V gene TRBV7-2 combines with J gene TRBJ2-6; D possibly uses TRBD1 or TRBD2 (8 bases each). Germline V gene lookup returns CDR1 SGHTA and CDR2 FQGNSA. The CDR3 sequence is 14 residues long. The V end was cut by 5 bases, the J end by 9 bases, with 14 bases between. The CDR3 coding sequence is TGTGCCAGCAGCCGGGGGGGACAGGACAACGTCCTGACTTTC. Its translation is CASSRGGQDNVLTF.

This sequence joins TRBV20-1 and TRBJ2-5, with a tentative D call TRBD1 (5 bases). V lost 2 bases and J 2 bases, leaving 12 bases between the germline ends. CDR1 is DFQATT and CDR2 is SNEGSKA in the germline V gene (reference sequence). The CDR3 sequence is 14 residues long. CDR3 nucleotide sequence: TGCAGTGCTAGAAAGGACATATCACAAGAGACCCAGTACTTC. Its translation: CSARKDISQETQYF.

The genes are TRBV7-2 and TRBJ2-5; 11 bases align to TRBD2. There are 15 residues in the CDR3. After removal of 5 bases from V and 11 bases from J, the junction contained 13 bases not matched to a gene. Per the germline V gene, CDR1 is SGHTA and CDR2 is FQGNSA. Written as DNA, the CDR3 is TGTGCCAGCAGCATCGAGATAGCGGGGGGGTATGAGCAGTACTTC. Residues: CASSIEIAGGYEQYF.

This clonotype was picked up a small number of times. The genes are TRBV4-3 and TRBJ2-2, with TRBD2 as a possible D gene (5 bases). Germline CDR1 LGHNA, CDR2 YSLEER. The CDR3 has 17 residues. Trimming removed 0 bases at V and 8 bases at J, with 19 bases between. In DNA, the CDR3 is TGCGCCAGCAGCCAAGAGGCCGTGACGGGGTTGGCTGGGGAGCTGTTTTTT. Translated, it gives CASSQEAVTGLAGELFF.

The chain employs TRBV7-9 and TRBJ2-3; D unclear. CDR1 is SEHNR, CDR2 FQNEAQ, per germline (reference sequence). V was shortened by 3 bases and J by 0 bases, with 13 bases between the two germline ends. This CDR3 is built from 16 residues. The DNA for the CDR3 is TGTGCCAGCAGCTTTGGGCGTCAGGCCAGCACAGATACGCAGTATTTT. Translating gives CASSFGRQASTDTQYF.

In this sample, this clonotype turned up a few times. J is TRBJ2-4 and V is TRBV11-2, with 10 bases aligning to TRBD2. Germline-derived CDR1 and CDR2 are SGHAT and FQNNGV. Trimming removed 7 bases from V and 0 bases from J; junction bases left unmatched: 6. CDR3 length: 16 residues. The CDR3 region is CASILAGGTAKNIQYF. In DNA, the CDR3 is TGTGCCAGCATTTTAGCGGGGGGCACAGCCAAAAACATTCAGTACTTC.

This clonotype showed up just a few times. The chain carries TRBV28 and TRBJ1-2; D possibly corresponds to TRBD1 (5 bases). The CDR3 has 17 residues. Germline V gene lookup returns CDR1 MDHEN and CDR2 SYDVKM. Deletions cut 6 bases from V and 4 bases from J, with 24 bases between. The DNA for the CDR3 is TGTGCCAGCAGCCCCCCCGCGGGGGGTGCGAGTTCCTATGGCTACACCTTC. Translating gives CASSPPAGGASSYGYTF.

The chain is built from TRBV5-5 and TRBJ2-7, with D perhaps TRBD1 (5 bases). This CDR3 is built from 16 residues. V lost 0 bases to trimming and J lost 5 bases, with 18 bases between them. The V gene's germline CDR1 is SGHKS and CDR2 YYEKEE (reference sequence). This CDR3 reads CASSLGVLRVRDEQYF. The CDR3 DNA follows: TGTGCCAGCAGCTTGGGGGTCCTCAGGGTTCGGGACGAGCAGTACTTC.

This clonotype was counted at least ten times. The chain joins TRBV5-5 to TRBJ1-5; TRBD1 might be the D (5 bases). Trimming pared 4 bases from V and 0 bases from J, leaving 11 bases between. Germline loops: CDR1 SGHKS, CDR2 YYEKEE (reference sequence). This CDR3 is built from 15 residues. The DNA of the CDR3 is TGTGCCAGCAGCCTGGAGGGGTATAGCAATCAGCCCCAGCATTTT. It yields the protein CASSLEGYSNQPQHF.

This clonotype was observed a few times. The rearrangement uses TRBV2 and TRBJ2-1; 9 nucleotides line up with TRBD1. The germline V gene encodes CDR1 SNHLY and CDR2 FYNNEI. V shed 7 bases, J shed 7 bases, and the junction held 5 bases outside the gene matches. The CDR3 is made up of 13 amino acids. The CDR3 bases are TGTGCCAGCAATGGACAGGGGAGAAATGAGCAGTTCTTC. Translating gives CASNGQGRNEQFF.

In this sample, this clonotype turned up many times. The DNA of the CDR3 is TGCAGTGCTAGAGATAGGCAGCGCACAGATACGCAGTATTTT. It codes for CSARDRQRTDTQYF. The chain couples TRBV20-1 to TRBJ2-3, with no clear D. Between the trimmed V and J ends, which lost 0 bases and 1 base, there was a span of 8 bases. Germline loops: CDR1 DFQATT, CDR2 SNEGSKA (reference sequence). The CDR3 spans 14 residues.

This rearrangement joins TRBV28 to TRBJ2-4, with TRBD1 as a possible D gene (6 bases). Germline V gene lookup returns CDR1 MDHEN and CDR2 SYDVKM. CDR3 length: 17 residues. The V gene lost 6 bases and the J gene lost 0 bases, with 18 bases spanning the gap. CDR3 sequence (DNA): TGTGCCAGCAGAACCGGCGGACAGCCTTCAGCCAAAAACATTCAGTACTTC. Its protein product is CASRTGGQPSAKNIQYF.